These T cell receptor beta chains were read from a single sample in a study of cytomegalovirus exposure and HLA in healthy donors. This table comes from immunoSEQ multiplex PCR, and its TCRdb copy is limited to in-frame clones, with some not included. The data contain around 74,000 clones, 79% of them seen just once; the ten biggest clones take up more than 2%. The sample was PBMCs. These receptors were collected from a man between 25 and 39 years old in good health and CMV-seronegative. Both conserved end residues are part of each CDR3. D genes are given only for firm matches. Clone size is stated in some rows and not others, as once, few, many or a class when expanded.

>TRBD1|TRBV14|-|TRBJ1-2
CASSKRTGRDGYTF
TGTGCCAGCAGTAAGAGGACAGGGAGGGATGGCTACACCTTC
>TRBD1|TRBV7-9|once|TRBJ1-1
CASSRWDREAEAFF
TGTGCCAGCAGCAGATGGGACAGGGAAGCTGAAGCTTTCTTT
>TRBD1|TRBV30|-|TRBJ2-3
CAWSALGQGNTDTQYF
TGTGCCTGGAGTGCCTTGGGACAGGGTAACACAGATACGCAGTATTTT
>TRBD1|TRBV7-2|-|TRBJ2-7
CASRDREFYEQYF
TGTGCCAGCCGGGACAGGGAGTTCTACGAGCAGTACTTC
>TRBD1|TRBV7-8|once|TRBJ1-4
CASSQILGQGGEKLFF
TGTGCCAGCAGCCAAATCCTCGGACAGGGTGGTGAAAAACTGTTTTTT
>-|TRBV18|-|TRBJ2-1
CASSPAGEQFF
TGTGCCAGCTCACCAGCGGGTGAGCAGTTCTTC
>-|TRBV5-4|few|TRBJ1-1
CASSLVTPAAGATEAFF
TGTGCCAGCAGCTTGGTCACTCCCGCTGCGGGTGCCACTGAAGCTTTCTTT
>TRBD2|TRBV29-1|-|TRBJ2-3
CSVVLAGRTDTQYF
TGCAGCGTTGTCCTAGCGGGGAGAACAGATACGCAGTATTTT
>-|TRBV6-5|-|TRBJ2-5
CASARGGETQYF
TGTGCCAGCGCGAGGGGAGGAGAGACCCAGTACTTC
>TRBD1|TRBV5-1|few|TRBJ2-1
CASSWGQYNEQFF
TGCGCCAGCAGCTGGGGACAGTACAATGAGCAGTTCTTC
>-|TRBV5-1|-|TRBJ2-7
CASSTGQKYEQYF
TGCGCCAGCAGCACCGGACAGAAATACGAGCAGTACTTC
>-|TRBV13|-|TRBJ1-5
CASSLGGEGQPQHF
TGTGCCAGCAGCTTAGGTGGAGAGGGCCAGCCCCAGCATTTT
>TRBD1|TRBV27|-|TRBJ2-1
CASSRGQGKFF
TGTGCCAGCAGCAGAGGACAGGGGAAGTTCTTC
>TRBD1|TRBV6-5|-|TRBJ1-1
CASSYPGTGKPEAFF
TGTGCCAGCAGTTACCCCGGGACAGGGAAACCAGAAGCTTTCTTT
>TRBD2|TRBV11-1|-|TRBJ2-1
CASSPLAGSGRWSEQFF
TGTGCCAGCAGCCCCCTTGCGGGTAGCGGGAGGTGGAGTGAGCAGTTCTTC
>TRBD1|TRBV6-1|-|TRBJ2-3
CASSGAGGLGFGTQYF
TGTGCCAGCAGTGGAGCAGGGGGCCTGGGATTTGGTACGCAGTATTTT
>-|TRBV19|-|TRBJ2-3
CASSMNGGTDTQYF
TGTGCCAGTAGTATGAACGGGGGCACAGATACGCAGTATTTT
>-|TRBV4-2|-|TRBJ1-1
CASSQDRDINTEAFF
TGTGCCAGCAGCCAAGACCGGGACATCAATACTGAAGCTTTCTTT
>TRBD1|TRBV7-2|-|TRBJ2-1
CASSPHPGQRQFF
TGTGCCAGCAGCCCACATCCGGGACAGCGTCAGTTCTTC
>-|TRBV7-2|few|TRBJ2-2
CASSLEQGSGELFF
TGTGCCAGCAGCTTAGAGCAGGGCAGCGGGGAGCTGTTTTTT
>-|TRBV15|few|TRBJ2-1
CATSRDTRSQFF
TGTGCCACCAGCAGGGACACCCGGTCGCAGTTCTTC
>TRBD2|TRBV7-9|few|TRBJ2-3
CASRTGTSGADTQYF
TGTGCCAGCAGGACCGGGACTAGCGGGGCAGATACGCAGTATTTT
>-|TRBV5-1|-|TRBJ2-7
CASSLVIRDSSHEQYF
TGCGCCAGCAGCTTGGTTATCCGGGATTCTTCCCACGAGCAGTACTTC
>-|TRBV5-5|-|TRBJ2-5
CASSSDTGLETQYF
TGTGCCAGCAGCTCTGACACAGGGTTAGAGACCCAGTACTTC
>TRBD2|TRBV5-6|-|TRBJ2-3
CASSSPGLASLDTQYF
TGTGCCAGCAGCTCACCGGGACTAGCTAGTCTCGATACGCAGTATTTT
>-|TRBV5-1|-|TRBJ2-4
CASSLAPDRAKNIQYF
TGCGCCAGCAGCTTGGCCCCGGACAGAGCCAAAAACATTCAGTACTTC
>TRBD1|TRBV10-3|-|TRBJ1-1
CAISLTGATTEAFF
TGTGCCATCAGTCTCACAGGGGCCACCACTGAAGCTTTCTTT
>-|TRBV5-1|-|TRBJ1-1
CASRPARVVTEAFF
TGCGCCAGCAGACCTGCCAGGGTGGTCACTGAAGCTTTCTTT
>TRBD2|TRBV12-5|-|TRBJ2-5
CASGLARLAGVNQETQYF
TGTGCTAGTGGTTTGGCCCGACTAGCGGGGGTAAATCAAGAGACCCAGTACTTC
>TRBD1|TRBV19|-|TRBJ2-2
CATKGTGGFKIANTGELFF
TGTGCCACCAAGGGGACAGGGGGCTTTAAAATCGCGAACACCGGGGAGCTGTTTTTT
>TRBD1|TRBV2|-|TRBJ1-6
CASGRQGAVNSPLHF
TGTGCCAGCGGGCGGCAGGGGGCGGTTAATTCACCCCTCCACTTT
>TRBD1|TRBV2|-|TRBJ2-1
CASSSAGGAYNEQFF
TGTGCCAGCAGTTCTGCAGGGGGCGCCTACAATGAGCAGTTCTTC
>-|TRBV21-1|-|TRBJ2-4
CASREDLAKNIQYF
TGTGCCAGCAGGGAGGACCTAGCCAAAAACATTCAGTACTTC
>TRBD1|TRBV28|-|TRBJ1-5
CASRVTGERPQHF
TGTGCCAGCAGGGTCACAGGGGAAAGGCCCCAGCATTTT
>TRBD2|TRBV5-4|-|TRBJ2-3
CASSLAGGGSADTQYF
TGTGCCAGCAGCTTGGCTGGGGGAGGGTCGGCAGATACGCAGTATTTT
>-|TRBV29-1|-|TRBJ2-1
CSVGGVSQFF
TGCAGCGTCGGTGGTGTCTCGCAGTTCTTC
>TRBD1|TRBV30|-|TRBJ2-3
CAWSRGSTDTQYF
TGTGCCTGGAGCAGGGGGTCCACAGATACGCAGTATTTT